This T cell receptor beta chain stems from a study of blood T cell repertoires in COVID-19. Looking at the study overall: Collection of acute and convalescent COVID-19 samples took place in the United States, Italy and Spain. PBMCs, B-cell-depleted T cells, or T cells provided the cDNA or gDNA that made up the material.

The CDR3 length is 15 residues. Trimming took 4 bases from V and 2 from J, leaving 12 bases between them. CDR1 and CDR2 from the germline V gene are KGHDR and SFDVKD. This clone has just one count. Measured with immunoSEQ multiplex PCR; TCRdb has only the in-frame clones, and not every one. The sample consists of 60,000 to 85,000 clones, nearly 90% of them appearing once. This sequence joins TRBV24-1 and TRBJ2-3; D gene ambiguous. The sample consisted of peripheral blood. The sequence was obtained from a woman aged 45-65 years with active COVID-19. CDR3 amino acids: CATSDHHAPTDTQYF. The CDR3 DNA reads as TGTGCCACCAGTGACCACCACGCGCCCACAGATACGCAGTATTTT.